The TCR beta chain described here comes from a study of CD8 T cells in ankylosing spondylitis (dated by TCRdb to about 2017). Notes on the research overall: To find TCR variants linked to disease, the study profiled T cell receptor beta repertoires in ankylosing spondylitis patients and healthy donors. The full study cohort comprised around 23 ankylosing spondylitis patients and roughly 100 healthy donors. Peripheral blood was sampled, and synovial fluid was also collected from ankylosing spondylitis patients. Findings and caveats that apply to the study as a whole: Some of the motif variants had been reported before in the synovial fluid and blood of reactive arthritis patients, a finding that suggests common disease-initiation mechanisms. The disease-linked clones showed a CD8+ phenotype and occurred at relatively low frequencies in peripheral blood. According to the report, matched synovial fluid samples from ankylosing spondylitis patients were significantly enriched for the disease-linked clones. Blood from ankylosing spondylitis patients appeared to be characterized by a TCR beta motif composed of about 8 highly homologous amino acid variants.

The CDR3 runs 16 residues from the cysteine to the phenylalanine. This entry keeps only the CDR3 DNA: 48 bases, framed from base 1. Trimming takes 0 bases off V and 6 bases off J; junction bases not matched to a gene: 4. Per the germline V gene (reference sequence), LNHNV is the CDR1 and YYDKDF is the CDR2. The data were produced on an Illumina HiSeq 2500. TCR beta libraries were prepared by quantitative 5'-RACE with molecular barcodes. In the source study's methods: A new computational method based on a probabilistic model of VDJ rearrangement was used to identify disease-linked TCR variants. TCRdb's own reprocessing of the public reads used fastp at Q25 and MiXCR and kept productive beta chains. Every entry covers one CDR3 protein and lists the most common genes and DNA from its rows. It is TCRdb's table, rather than the study itself, that gives the V and J calls and clone size. The sample table contains approximately 300,000 distinct CDR3 sequences; only one count was recorded for less than 25% of them. The ten largest clones represent 3.5% of the sample.

To note about this clonotype: Its antigen is currently not known. The sample holds no much larger clone one base away, and base qualities are not on file.

Specimen: blood, either unsorted or a sorted T cell fraction (not recorded which). This TCR was sampled from a female donor with ankylosing spondylitis or in good health (not recorded which). Here the chain combines TRBV15 and TRBJ2-3, and TRBD2 matches 12 of the central bases. CDR3 sequence: CATSRDRLAGADTQYF. The DNA sequence is TGTGCCACCAGCAGAGACAGACTAGCGGGAGCCGATACGCAGTATTTT.